This T cell receptor (beta chain) was identified during a study of T cell repertoires in cytomegalovirus infection (dated by TCRdb to the late 2010s). For context, the study as a whole: The peptide stimulations were aimed at well-studied HLA-B-restricted epitopes as well as recently identified HLA-C-restricted CMV epitopes, whose presentation resists viral immunomodulation. Donor HLA type was relevant to the analysis, as public TCR beta signatures indicated carriage of CMV infection together with the matching HLA type. The study at large found these results: The ex vivo response was dominated by HLA-C-restricted CMV-specific TCR beta clonotypes, which also provided the single most frequent clonotype in two of eight donors. In both this cohort and an independent cohort of approximately 350 donors, the cumulative frequency of public TCR beta family members distinguished carriers of CMV infection plus the relevant HLA type.

In the paper's terms, the treatment or condition label means: in vitro stimulation with specific CMV peptide epitopes to enrich CMV-specific T cells. The sequencing machine was an Illumina HiSeq 1500. The public reads were reprocessed in TCRdb via fastp at Q25 and MiXCR, keeping in-frame beta chains. Identical CDR3 protein sequences are pooled into one entry, listed with their most common genes and DNA. For this sample there are approximately 120,000 distinct CDR3 sequences; 25% to 35% appear just once. Around 80% of the sample lies in the top ten. At the junction V is shortened by 0 bases and J by 9 bases, with 9 bases in between. CDR1 SNHLY and CDR2 FYNNEI were looked up in the germline V gene. Reading from cysteine to phenylalanine, the CDR3 counts 13 amino acids. Just the 39-base CDR3 DNA is kept, in frame starting at base 1. Only a few counts were recorded for this clonotype. This receptor's antigen is unknown. No clone much larger than this one lies a single base away; base qualities are absent.

The TCR comes from a human donor in good health (CMV status not recorded). Some clones in this sample may be carry-over from other donors' samples. Sequencing used CD8+ T cells from cultured PBMCs, obtained from culture after CMV antigen stimulation. The chain is made from TRBV2 and TRBJ2-1, with an unclear D gene assignment. The DNA sequence is given as TGTGCCAGCAGTGAAGCGCGGAGCGTTGAGCAGTTCTTC. It is translated as CASSEARSVEQFF. This CDR3, with the reference TRBV2 and TRBJ2-1 proteins standing in past its ends, gives the full variable domain EPEVTQTPSHQVTQMGQEVILRCVPISNHLYFYWYRQILGQKVEFLVSFYNNEISEKSEIFDDQFSVERPDGSNFTLKIRSTKLEDSAMYFCASSEARSVEQFFGPGTRLTVL.